This TCR beta chain originates from a study of T cell changes during pregnancy in multiple sclerosis. Using immunoSEQ multiplex PCR, the repertoire was profiled, and TCRdb retains in-frame clones only, with some absent. In the table there are about 40,000 clones, approximately 92% of which are singletons. V shed 7 bases, J shed 1 base, and the junction held 8 bases outside the gene matches. CDR3 length: 15 residues. Germline assignment: CDR1 MNHNY and CDR2 SVGAGI (reference sequence). The TCR sequence derives from a female donor with multiple sclerosis, enrolled in a pregnancy study. The chain has TRBV6-6 and TRBJ1-1; TRBD1 aligns across 8 bases. The sequenced sample was CD8+ T cells from peripheral blood mononuclear cells, obtained in the first trimester of pregnancy. The CDR3 nucleotides read TGTGCCAGCACCTCTCAGACAGGGGAGAACACTGAAGCTTTCTTT. Translated: CASTSQTGENTEAFF.